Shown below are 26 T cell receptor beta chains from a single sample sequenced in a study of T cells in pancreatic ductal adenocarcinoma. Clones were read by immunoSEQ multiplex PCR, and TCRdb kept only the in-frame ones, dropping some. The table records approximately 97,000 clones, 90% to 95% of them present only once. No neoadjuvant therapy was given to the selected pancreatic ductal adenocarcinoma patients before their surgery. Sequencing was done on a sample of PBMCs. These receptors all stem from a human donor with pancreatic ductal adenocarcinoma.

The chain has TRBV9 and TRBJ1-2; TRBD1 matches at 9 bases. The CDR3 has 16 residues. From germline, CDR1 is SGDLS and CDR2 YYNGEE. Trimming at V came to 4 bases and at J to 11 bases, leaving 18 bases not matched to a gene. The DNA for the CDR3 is TGTGCCAGCAGCCCCTCTCCGGACAGGGGCCGAACGGGGTACACCTTC. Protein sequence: CASSPSPDRGRTGYTF.

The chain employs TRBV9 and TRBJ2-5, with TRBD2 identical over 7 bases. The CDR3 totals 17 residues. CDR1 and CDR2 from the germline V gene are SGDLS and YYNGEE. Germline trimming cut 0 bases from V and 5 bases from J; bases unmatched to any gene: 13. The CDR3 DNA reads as TGTGCCAGCAGCGTAGGAAACCTGGCGGGAGAGCGGGAGACCCAGTACTTC. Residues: CASSVGNLAGERETQYF.

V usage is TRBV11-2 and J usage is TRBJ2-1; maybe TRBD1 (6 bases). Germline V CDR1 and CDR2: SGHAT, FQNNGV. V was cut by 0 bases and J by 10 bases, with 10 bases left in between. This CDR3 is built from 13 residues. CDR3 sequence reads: CASSLERTGEQFF. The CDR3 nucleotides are TGTGCCAGCAGCTTAGAACGCACAGGGGAGCAGTTCTTC.

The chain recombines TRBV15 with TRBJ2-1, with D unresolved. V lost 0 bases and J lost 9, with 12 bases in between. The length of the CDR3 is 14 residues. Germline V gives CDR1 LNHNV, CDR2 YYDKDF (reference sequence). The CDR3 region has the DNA TGTGCCACCAGCAGAGATCTCGCCCGGAGTGAGCAGTTCTTC. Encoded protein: CATSRDLARSEQFF.

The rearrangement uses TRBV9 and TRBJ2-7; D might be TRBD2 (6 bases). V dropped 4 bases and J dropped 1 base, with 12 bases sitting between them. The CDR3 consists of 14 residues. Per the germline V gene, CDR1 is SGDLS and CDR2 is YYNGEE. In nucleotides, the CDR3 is TGTGCCAGCAGCCCCGTGGGGGGTTCCTACGAGCAGTACTTC. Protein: CASSPVGGSYEQYF.

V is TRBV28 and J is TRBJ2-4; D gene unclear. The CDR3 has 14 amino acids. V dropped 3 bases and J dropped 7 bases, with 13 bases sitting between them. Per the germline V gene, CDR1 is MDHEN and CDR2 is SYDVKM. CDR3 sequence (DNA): TGTGCCAGCAGTTTTGGTCCAGGAACGAACATTCAGTACTTC. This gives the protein CASSFGPGTNIQYF.

Here the CDR3 reads CSARSESYNEQFF. The CDR3 region has the DNA TGCAGCGCCCGGAGTGAGTCCTACAATGAGCAGTTCTTC. The V and J genes are TRBV29-1 and TRBJ2-1; D is undetermined. V shed 7 bases and J shed 1 base, with 11 bases lying between them. CDR3 length equals 13 residues. The germline gives CDR1 SQVTM, CDR2 ANQGSEA.

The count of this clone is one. CDR3 sequence: CASSAGGFSEETQYF. The CDR3, as DNA: TGCGCCAGCAGCGCCGGCGGGTTCTCCGAAGAGACCCAGTACTTC. The chain couples TRBV5-1 to TRBJ2-5, with D maybe TRBD2 (5 bases). V was pared by 4 bases and J by 3 bases, with 16 bases between. The germline V gene encodes CDR1 SGHRS and CDR2 YFSETQ. CDR3 length: 15 residues. Supplemented by reference TRBV5-1 and TRBJ2-5, the full variable domain reads KAGVTQTPRYLIKTRGQQVTLSCSPISGHRSVSWYQQTPGQGLQFLFEYFSETQRNKGNFPGRFSGRQFSNSRSEMNVSTLELGDSALYLCASSAGGFSEETQYFGPGTRLLVL.

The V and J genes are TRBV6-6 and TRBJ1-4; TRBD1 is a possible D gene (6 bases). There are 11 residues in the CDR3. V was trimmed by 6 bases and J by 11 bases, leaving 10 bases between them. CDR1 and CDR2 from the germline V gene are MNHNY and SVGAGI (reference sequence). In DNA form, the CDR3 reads TGTGCCAGCAGAGGGGGATGGAAACTGTTTTTT. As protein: CASRGGWKLFF.

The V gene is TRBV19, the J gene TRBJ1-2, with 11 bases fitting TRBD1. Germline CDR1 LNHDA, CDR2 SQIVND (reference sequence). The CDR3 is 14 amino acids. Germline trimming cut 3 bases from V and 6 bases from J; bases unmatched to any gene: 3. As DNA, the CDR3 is TGTGCCAGTAGTATCGGACAGGGGGCGAATGGCTACACCTTC. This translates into CASSIGQGANGYTF.

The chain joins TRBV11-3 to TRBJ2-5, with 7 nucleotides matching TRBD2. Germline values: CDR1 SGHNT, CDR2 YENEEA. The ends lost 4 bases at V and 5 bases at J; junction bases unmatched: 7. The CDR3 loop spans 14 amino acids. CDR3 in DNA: TGTGCCAGCAGCTCGGCGGGAGAGCCTGAGACCCAGTACTTC. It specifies CASSSAGEPETQYF.

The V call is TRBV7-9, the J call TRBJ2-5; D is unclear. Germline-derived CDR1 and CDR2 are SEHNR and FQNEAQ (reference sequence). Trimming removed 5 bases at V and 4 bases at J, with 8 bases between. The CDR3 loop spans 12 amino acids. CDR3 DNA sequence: TGTGCCAGCAGCGTGGCCTCAGAGACCCAGTACTTC. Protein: CASSVASETQYF.

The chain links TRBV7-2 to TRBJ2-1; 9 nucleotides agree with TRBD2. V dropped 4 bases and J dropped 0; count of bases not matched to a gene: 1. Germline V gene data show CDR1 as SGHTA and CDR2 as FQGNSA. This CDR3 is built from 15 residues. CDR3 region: CASSSSGASYNEQFF. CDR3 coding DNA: TGTGCCAGCAGCTCTAGCGGGGCCTCCTACAATGAGCAGTTCTTC. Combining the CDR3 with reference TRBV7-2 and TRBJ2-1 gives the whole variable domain GAGVSQSPSNKVTEKGKDVELRCDPISGHTALYWYRQSLGQGLEFLIYFQGNSAPDKSGLPSDRFSAERTGGSVSTLTIQRTQQEDSAVYLCASSSSGASYNEQFFGPGTRLTVL.

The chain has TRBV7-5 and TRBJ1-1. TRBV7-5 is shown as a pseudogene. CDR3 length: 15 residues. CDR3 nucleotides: TGTGCCCATGGGAAGCGGGGGAAGTCGAACACTGAAGCTTTCTTT. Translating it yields CAHGKRGKSNTEAFF.

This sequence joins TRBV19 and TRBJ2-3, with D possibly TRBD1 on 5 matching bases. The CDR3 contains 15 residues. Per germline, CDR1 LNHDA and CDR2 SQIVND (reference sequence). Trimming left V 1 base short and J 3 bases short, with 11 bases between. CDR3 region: CASSIGQGVTDTQYF. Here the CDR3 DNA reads TGTGCCAGTAGTATAGGGCAGGGTGTTACAGATACGCAGTATTTT.

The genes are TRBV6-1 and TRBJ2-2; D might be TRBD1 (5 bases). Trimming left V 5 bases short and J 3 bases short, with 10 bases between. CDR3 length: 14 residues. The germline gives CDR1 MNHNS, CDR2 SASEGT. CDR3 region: CASSPQTDTGELFF. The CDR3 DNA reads TGTGCCAGCAGTCCACAGACAGACACCGGGGAGCTGTTTTTT.

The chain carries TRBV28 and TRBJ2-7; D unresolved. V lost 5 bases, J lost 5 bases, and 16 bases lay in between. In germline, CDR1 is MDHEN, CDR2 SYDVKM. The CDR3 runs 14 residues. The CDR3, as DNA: TGTGCCAGCAGTGCTAGGTGGAAGGTCGACGAGCAGTACTTC. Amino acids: CASSARWKVDEQYF.

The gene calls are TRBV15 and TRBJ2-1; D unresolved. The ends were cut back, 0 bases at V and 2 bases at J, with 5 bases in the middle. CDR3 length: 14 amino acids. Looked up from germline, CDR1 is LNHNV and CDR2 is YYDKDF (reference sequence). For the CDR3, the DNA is TGTGCCACCAGCAGAGATCTTGCCTACAATGAGCAGTTCTTC. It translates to CATSRDLAYNEQFF.

CDR3 region: CSAREGRETQYF. In DNA form, the CDR3 reads TGCAGCGCCCGGGAGGGCCGAGAGACCCAGTACTTC. The chain joins TRBV29-1 to TRBJ2-5, with 8 bases that match TRBD2. Per germline, CDR1 SQVTM and CDR2 ANQGSEA. Germline trimming cut 7 bases from V and 4 bases from J; bases unmatched to any gene: 5. The CDR3 runs 12 residues.

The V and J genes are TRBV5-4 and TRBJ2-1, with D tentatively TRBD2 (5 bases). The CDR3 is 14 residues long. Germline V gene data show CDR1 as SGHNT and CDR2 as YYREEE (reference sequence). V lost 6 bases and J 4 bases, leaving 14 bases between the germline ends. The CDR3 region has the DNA TGTGCCAGCAACTCGGAGGCCGGATACAATGAGCAGTTCTTC. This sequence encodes CASNSEAGYNEQFF.

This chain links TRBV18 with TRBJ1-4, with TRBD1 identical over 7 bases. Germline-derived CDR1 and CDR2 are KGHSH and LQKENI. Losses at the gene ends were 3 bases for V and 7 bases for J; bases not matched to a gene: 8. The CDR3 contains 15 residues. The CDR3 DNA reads TGTGCCAGCTCACCCAGGGACAGCCCGGTTGAAAAACTGTTTTTT. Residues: CASSPRDSPVEKLFF.

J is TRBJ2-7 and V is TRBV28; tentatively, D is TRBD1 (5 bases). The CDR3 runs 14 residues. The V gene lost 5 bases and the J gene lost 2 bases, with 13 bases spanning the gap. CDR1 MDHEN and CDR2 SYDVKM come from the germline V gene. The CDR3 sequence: CASSPRTSTYEQYF. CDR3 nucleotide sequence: TGTGCCAGCAGTCCTCGGACAAGCACCTACGAGCAGTACTTC. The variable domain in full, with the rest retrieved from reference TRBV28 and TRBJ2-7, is DVKVTQSSRYLVKRTGEKVFLECVQDMDHENMFWYRQDPGLGLRLIYFSYDVKMKEKGDIPEGYSVSREKKERFSLILESASTNQTSMYLCASSPRTSTYEQYFGPGTRLTVT.

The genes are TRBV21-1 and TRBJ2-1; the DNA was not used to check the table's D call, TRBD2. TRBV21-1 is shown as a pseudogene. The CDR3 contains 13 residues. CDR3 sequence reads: CASSGREGDEQFF. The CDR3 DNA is TGTGCCAGCAGTGGGCGGGAGGGAGATGAGCAGTTCTTC.

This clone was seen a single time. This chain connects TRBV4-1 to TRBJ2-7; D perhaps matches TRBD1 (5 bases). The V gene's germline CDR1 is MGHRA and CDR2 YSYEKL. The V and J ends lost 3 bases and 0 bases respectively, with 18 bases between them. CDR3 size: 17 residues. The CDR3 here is CASSQHQNRKSSYEQYF. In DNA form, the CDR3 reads TGCGCCAGCAGCCAGCACCAAAACAGGAAGAGCTCCTACGAGCAGTACTTC.

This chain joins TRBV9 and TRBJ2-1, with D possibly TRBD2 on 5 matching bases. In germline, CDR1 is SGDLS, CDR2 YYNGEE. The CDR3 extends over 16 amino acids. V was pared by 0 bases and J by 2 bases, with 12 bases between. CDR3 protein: CASSVDGAETYNEQFF. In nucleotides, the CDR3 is TGTGCCAGCAGCGTAGATGGAGCGGAGACCTACAATGAGCAGTTCTTC.

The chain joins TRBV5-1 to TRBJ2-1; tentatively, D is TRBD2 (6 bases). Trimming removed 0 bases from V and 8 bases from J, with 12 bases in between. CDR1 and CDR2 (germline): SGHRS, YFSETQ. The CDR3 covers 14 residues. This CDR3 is CASSLGGKVHEQFF. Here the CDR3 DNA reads TGCGCCAGCAGCTTGGGCGGGAAAGTTCATGAGCAGTTCTTC.